These 28 T cell receptor beta chains came from one sample sequenced in a study of blood T cell repertoires in COVID-19. The protocol was immunoSEQ multiplex PCR, while the TCRdb copy is restricted to in-frame clones and leaves out a portion. Counted here are thousands of clones, 76% occurring once; the ten biggest clones make up roughly 42%. Sequencing input: peripheral blood. The receptors were gathered from a human donor in a cohort sampled during active COVID-19.

The gene calls are TRBV6-6 and TRBJ2-7; D unresolved. The CDR3 runs 15 residues. Germline-derived CDR1 and CDR2 are MNHNY and SVGAGI (reference sequence). V was cut by 0 bases and J by 2 bases, with 11 bases left in between. The CDR3 coding sequence is TGTGCCAGCAGTTACTCGAGGCCCCCCACCTACGAGCAGTACTTC. Amino acid sequence: CASSYSRPPTYEQYF.

This clone was recorded once. CDR3 nucleotides: TGTGCCAGCAGCAAAATCCCCACTTTTGGAGAGACCCAGTACTTC. Its translation is CASSKIPTFGETQYF. This sequence joins TRBV21-1 and TRBJ2-5; TRBD2 reflects the table's D call only, with no check against the DNA. TRBV21-1 is a pseudogene locus. The CDR3 consists of 15 residues.

In its sample, this clone was seen once. This rearrangement joins TRBV6-2 or TRBV6-3 to TRBJ1-2, with 7 nucleotides matching TRBD1. V was clipped by 5 bases and J by 2 bases; unmatched bases: 8. The CDR3 is made up of 15 amino acids. Per the germline V gene, CDR1 is MNHEY and CDR2 is SVGEGT. The CDR3 region has the DNA TGTGCCAGCAGTCAAGCGGGCAGGGGGAACTATGGCTACACCTTC. It codes for CASSQAGRGNYGYTF.

This clone was detected a few times. V is TRBV9 and J is TRBJ2-1, with TRBD2 matching 11 bases. The V and J ends lost 4 bases and 5 bases, in that order; junction bases with no gene match: 5. CDR1 and CDR2 (germline): SGDLS, YYNGEE. This CDR3 spans 15 amino acids. DNA of the CDR3: TGTGCCAGCAGCCCGGGACTAGCGGCCAACAATGAGCAGTTCTTC. Its protein is CASSPGLAANNEQFF.

The V gene is TRBV5-1, the J gene TRBJ2-1; 8 nucleotides align to TRBD1. J lost 3 bases, V lost 2 bases, and 10 bases had no gene match. The V gene's germline CDR1 is SGHRS and CDR2 YFSETQ. The CDR3 is made up of 17 amino acids. The CDR3 loop reads CASSFYGTGARYNEQFF. CDR3 nucleotide sequence: TGCGCCAGCAGCTTTTACGGGACAGGTGCCCGCTACAATGAGCAGTTCTTC.

This clone was detected only once. The V call is TRBV5-1, the J call TRBJ2-5, with D possibly being TRBD2 (6 bases). From germline, CDR1 is SGHRS and CDR2 YFSETQ. The CDR3 totals 16 residues. V was pared by 0 bases and J by 0 bases, with 12 bases between. The CDR3 DNA sequence: TGCGCCAGCAGCTTGGTGGTCGCGGGGAACCAAGAGACCCAGTACTTC. Its protein product is CASSLVVAGNQETQYF. Filled out from reference TRBV5-1 and TRBJ2-5, the complete variable domain reads KAGVTQTPRYLIKTRGQQVTLSCSPISGHRSVSWYQQTPGQGLQFLFEYFSETQRNKGNFPGRFSGRQFSNSRSEMNVSTLELGDSALYLCASSLVVAGNQETQYFGPGTRLLVL.

This clone was counted between two and nine times. This chain connects TRBV5-5 to TRBJ2-1, with D possibly being TRBD1 (6 bases). The CDR3 covers 15 residues. V lost 0 bases, J lost 3 bases, and 10 bases lay in between. The germline gives CDR1 SGHKS, CDR2 YYEKEE (reference sequence). The CDR3 loop is CASSLVQGNYNEQFF. The CDR3 nucleotides are TGTGCCAGCAGCTTGGTTCAGGGGAACTACAATGAGCAGTTCTTC.

The chain has TRBV27 and TRBJ1-6; D not resolved. Germline CDR1 reads MNHEY; CDR2 reads SMNVEV (reference sequence). CDR3 length: 15 amino acids. V was trimmed by 4 bases and J by 6 bases, leaving 13 bases between them. The CDR3 DNA follows: TGTGCCAGCAGTTCCGGGAGGGTTGGTAATTCACCCCTCCACTTT. Its translation: CASSSGRVGNSPLHF.

This clone is classed as hyperexpanded. The chain links TRBV24-1 to TRBJ2-5, with D perhaps matching TRBD1 (6 bases). Germline assignment: CDR1 KGHDR and CDR2 SFDVKD. Trimming left V 2 bases short and J 0 bases short, with 6 bases between. This CDR3 is 14 amino acids long. The CDR3 region is CATSDWGHQETQYF. The CDR3 DNA is TGTGCCACCAGTGATTGGGGGCACCAAGAGACCCAGTACTTC.

This clone was observed a single time. V and J are TRBV9 and TRBJ2-5, with TRBD2 identical over 15 bases. The length of the CDR3 is 16 residues. Germline V CDR1 and CDR2: SGDLS, YYNGEE. The V and J ends lost 0 bases and 5 bases, in that order; junction bases with no gene match: 2. CDR3 DNA sequence: TGTGCCAGCAGCGTAGGGACTAGCGGGGGGGAGGAGACCCAGTACTTC. As protein: CASSVGTSGGEETQYF.

The rearrangement uses TRBV14 and TRBJ2-3; 10 nucleotides align to TRBD2. J gave up 5 bases and V 0 bases, and 8 bases lay outside the gene matches. The CDR3 runs 17 residues. Germline V gene lookup returns CDR1 SGHDN and CDR2 FVKESK. CDR3 sequence reads: CASSQDLAGVSGDTQYF. As DNA, the CDR3 is TGTGCCAGCAGCCAAGACCTAGCGGGAGTATCCGGAGATACGCAGTATTTT. Full variable domain (rest looked up from reference TRBV14 and TRBJ2-3): EAGVTQFPSHSVIEKGQTVTLRCDPISGHDNLYWYRRVMGKEIKFLLHFVKESKQDESGMPNNRFLAERTGGTYSTLKVQPAELEDSGVYFCASSQDLAGVSGDTQYFGPGTRLTVL.

The chain links TRBV6-6 to TRBJ1-1; D perhaps matches TRBD1 (6 bases). Germline V gives CDR1 MNHNY, CDR2 SVGAGI (reference sequence). The V end was cut by 5 bases, the J end by 2 bases, with 15 bases between. The CDR3 consists of 15 residues. CDR3 bases: TGTGCCAGCAGTGGACCGACAGGCACTAACACTGAAGCTTTCTTT. Protein product: CASSGPTGTNTEAFF.

The chain is built from TRBV7-2 and TRBJ2-5; 11 bases fit TRBD1. The CDR3 has 15 residues. CDR1 and CDR2 from the germline V gene are SGHTA and FQGNSA. V lost 4 bases to trimming and J lost 4 bases; unmatched junction nucleotides: 5. The DNA of the CDR3 is TGTGCCAGCAGCTCGGACAGGGGGCGAGGAGAGACCCAGTACTTC. Its translation is CASSSDRGRGETQYF.

CDR3 residues: CASAGGRSETQYF. For the CDR3, the DNA is TGTGCCAGTGCAGGGGGGCGGTCAGAGACCCAGTACTTC. V usage is TRBV7-9 and J usage is TRBJ2-5, with D maybe TRBD1 (7 bases). Germline lookup yields CDR1 SEHNR and CDR2 FQNEAQ (reference sequence). With 9 bases removed from V and 4 bases from J, the gap between germline ends came to 15 bases. The CDR3 has 13 residues.

This clone came up once. The chain links TRBV28 to TRBJ2-1; 7 nucleotides align to TRBD2. The CDR3 spans 14 residues. Looked up from germline, CDR1 is MDHEN and CDR2 is SYDVKM. V was pared by 3 bases and J by 4 bases, with 3 bases of the junction left unmatched. The CDR3, as DNA: TGTGCCAGCAGTTTTCGGGGGGTGTACAATGAGCAGTTCTTC. It specifies CASSFRGVYNEQFF.

The genes are TRBV7-2 and TRBJ1-2; 7 bases line up with TRBD1. Germline V gene sequence: CDR1 SGHTA, CDR2 FQGNSA. Trimming removed 5 bases from V and 4 bases from J; junction bases left unmatched: 16. The CDR3 is 17 amino acids. CDR3 amino acids: CASSKDRVKLQFYGYTF. The CDR3 DNA sequence: TGTGCCAGCAGCAAAGACAGGGTAAAGCTTCAGTTCTATGGCTACACCTTC.

This clone showed up just a few times. The chain carries TRBV7-2 and TRBJ1-1; the D gene is possibly TRBD1 (6 bases). Germline V gene lookup returns CDR1 SGHTA and CDR2 FQGNSA. The CDR3 length is 15 residues. The V end was cut by 6 bases, the J end by 3 bases, with 17 bases between. The DNA of the CDR3 is TGTGCCAGCAGGGAATTCAAGGGGGTTGACACTGAAGCTTTCTTT. Its protein product is CASREFKGVDTEAFF.

The chain is built from TRBV4-2 and TRBJ1-2; unclear D gene. The germline V gene encodes CDR1 LGHNA and CDR2 YNFKEQ. Trimming took 0 bases from V and 5 from J, leaving 7 bases between them. This CDR3 comprises 13 residues. The CDR3 reads CASSQDPGYGYTF. The CDR3 nucleotides are TGTGCCAGCAGCCAAGACCCGGGGTATGGCTACACCTTC.

This rearrangement joins TRBV5-6 to TRBJ1-2; tentative D call: TRBD1 (5 bases). Trimming pared 2 bases from V and 3 bases from J, leaving 14 bases between. CDR1 and CDR2 from the germline V gene are SGHDT and YYEEEE. This CDR3 contains 15 residues. CDR3 nucleotides: TGTGCCAGCAGCTTTAGGGGTATTTATGACTATGGCTACACCTTC. Protein product: CASSFRGIYDYGYTF.

This clone is judged large. The chain employs TRBV10-2 and TRBJ2-2; the D gene is possibly TRBD1 (6 bases). Per germline, CDR1 WSHSY and CDR2 SAAADI. The V end was cut by 6 bases, the J end by 0 bases, with 17 bases between. This CDR3 region has 17 residues. This CDR3 is CASRSGTRATNTGELFF. For the CDR3, the DNA is TGCGCCAGCAGATCCGGGACAAGGGCCACGAACACCGGGGAGCTGTTTTTT.

Only one count was recorded for this clone. The CDR3 protein is CASRKGQRHTEAFF. CDR3 nucleotide sequence: TGTGCCAGCAGGAAAGGACAGCGGCACACTGAAGCTTTCTTT. The V and J genes are TRBV6-5 and TRBJ1-1; a weak D match, TRBD1 (6 bases). V lost 6 bases to trimming and J lost 3 bases, with 14 bases between them. Germline assignment: CDR1 MNHEY and CDR2 SVGAGI. This CDR3 is built from 14 residues.

This chain links TRBV6-2 or TRBV6-3 with TRBJ2-3, with D perhaps TRBD2 (6 bases). The CDR3 contains 14 residues. The ends were cut back, 2 bases at V and 10 bases at J, with 16 bases in the middle. Germline V gene sequence: CDR1 MNHEY, CDR2 SVGEGT. Written as DNA, the CDR3 is TGTGCCAGCAGTTACGGGGGGTCTAGAGAGTCGCAGTATTTT. It yields the protein CASSYGGSRESQYF.

The rearrangement links TRBV9 to TRBJ2-3, with 16 nucleotides matching TRBD2. CDR1 and CDR2 from the germline V gene are SGDLS and YYNGEE. This CDR3 region has 20 residues. V lost 4 bases, J lost 3 bases, and 14 bases stayed unmatched. CDR3 sequence reads: CASSPTTGTSGGATTDTQYF. CDR3 coding DNA: TGTGCCAGCAGCCCAACAACCGGGACTAGCGGGGGGGCAACTACAGATACGCAGTATTTT.

CDR3 amino acids: CATSRGSGRGNSPLHF. The CDR3 coding sequence is TGTGCCACCAGCAGAGGCAGCGGGAGAGGGAATTCACCCCTCCACTTT. The chain carries TRBV15 and TRBJ1-6; D gene uncertain. The CDR3 is 16 residues long. The V gene lost 1 base and the J gene lost 7 bases, with 14 bases spanning the gap. Germline values: CDR1 LNHNV, CDR2 YYDKDF (reference sequence).

The chain links TRBV11-1 to TRBJ1-1; D not certain. V gave up 4 bases and J gave up 2 bases, with 5 bases separating them. Germline V gene lookup returns CDR1 SGHAT and CDR2 FQDESV (reference sequence). The CDR3 extends over 12 amino acids. The CDR3 spells CASSYLNTEAFF. DNA of the CDR3: TGTGCCAGCAGCTACCTAAACACTGAAGCTTTCTTT.

The V gene is TRBV4-3, the J gene TRBJ2-1, with TRBD2 identical over 13 bases. Trimming at V came to 2 bases and at J to 7 bases, leaving 2 bases not matched to a gene. Germline assignment: CDR1 LGHNA and CDR2 YSLEER. The CDR3 is made up of 15 amino acids. In DNA, the CDR3 is TGCGCCAGCAGCCAACTGACTAGCGGGGGGAATGAGCAGTTCTTC. It is translated as CASSQLTSGGNEQFF.

This rearrangement joins TRBV27 to TRBJ1-2; 11 nucleotides agree with TRBD1. V trimming: 6 bases; J trimming: 6 bases; junction bases outside the gene matches: 9. There are 15 residues in the CDR3. Germline CDR1 reads MNHEY; CDR2 reads SMNVEV (reference sequence). The CDR3 DNA reads as TGTGCCAGCAGAGGGACAGGGGGAGGTTTTGATGGCTACACCTTC. Its translation: CASRGTGGGFDGYTF.

This clone appeared a few times. This chain connects TRBV6-4 to TRBJ2-5; perhaps TRBD2 as D (5 bases). V was pared by 3 bases and J by 5 bases, with 10 bases between. Germline V lookup: CDR1 MRHNA, CDR2 SNTAGT. This CDR3 is 13 amino acids long. CDR3 DNA: TGTGCCAGCAGTGAGAGGGCAGAGGAGACCCAGTACTTC. Its protein is CASSERAEETQYF.